These T cell receptor beta chains were read from a single sample in a study of identical twins. TCRdb re-called the 5' RACE reads through MiXCR, storing one row per CDR3 protein. The sample records just under 650,000 distinct CDR3 sequences, 7.1% being singletons. The data were also submitted as part of a second study, on yellow fever vaccine responses in identical twins.

Source material: PBMCs. These receptor sequences come from a woman aged 18-29 years in good health. The CDR3 runs from the conserved cysteine through the conserved F or W. Each record gives: J gene, V gene, CDR3 protein.

TRBJ2-3,TRBV27,CASSLGLAGSGILSDTQYF
TRBJ2-1,TRBV28,CASSLELSEGIEQFF
TRBJ2-2,TRBV29-1,CSAQKTSGSVTGELFF
TRBJ1-1,TRBV5-6,CASSSGIAAGDTEAFF
TRBJ1-1,TRBV5-1,CASSLEGVNTEAFF
TRBJ1-1,TRBV7-6,CASSSKLTGRDTEAFF
TRBJ1-1,TRBV7-8,CASSSHRVLANTEAFF
TRBJ1-1,TRBV3-1,CASSQDLGTGFTEAFF
TRBJ1-6,TRBV12-3/TRBV12-4,CASSPGQGSSPLHF
TRBJ2-1,TRBV25-1,CASSGPNRGNEQFF
TRBJ2-4,TRBV10-3,CAISEGTVSKNIQYF
TRBJ2-1,TRBV20-1,CCAREGLALDYNEQFF
TRBJ2-1,TRBV11-2,CASSLAHRPYNEQFF
TRBJ2-5,TRBV15,CATSSLGSGGVETQYF
TRBJ1-1,TRBV24-1,CATSDSGTYSNTEAFF
TRBJ2-1,TRBV5-1,CASSSTGTGYNEQFF
TRBJ2-2,TRBV19,CASLESGTRNTGELFF
TRBJ2-3,TRBV27,CASSLSPGLNTDTQYF
TRBJ2-1,TRBV12-3/TRBV12-4,CASSSPGTGVNEQFF
TRBJ1-4,TRBV2,CAREGEKLFF
TRBJ2-1,TRBV29-1,CSVTRRDTFYNEQFF
TRBJ2-1,TRBV7-3,CASSYDRGPLNEQFF
TRBJ2-2,TRBV7-8,CASSLIGRNTGELFF
TRBJ1-1,TRBV25-1,CASSPLDGLNTEAFF
TRBJ2-1,TRBV12-3/TRBV12-4,CASGSGLAKNEQFF
TRBJ2-3,TRBV20-1,CSAREGTDTQYF
TRBJ2-5,TRBV27,CASSPGPSGRLGQETQYF
TRBJ2-7,TRBV25-1,CASNRGSYEQYF
TRBJ2-1,TRBV15,CATSRDLASGRLYNEQFF
TRBJ2-1,TRBV12-3/TRBV12-4,CASSLAEAGPYNEQFF
TRBJ2-1,TRBV4-1,CASSQGGNYNEQFF
TRBJ2-5,TRBV4-1,CASSQAGQPQETQYF
TRBJ2-1,TRBV3-1,CASSHRNYSSSYNEQFF